This T cell receptor beta chain was observed in a study of radiation and T cells in renal cell carcinoma. The overall study: Nephrectomy followed 15 Gy stereotactic body radiation by 4 weeks.

V was pared by 2 bases and J by 4 bases, with 11 bases between. The CDR3 spans 14 residues. From germline, CDR1 is SGHRS and CDR2 YFSETQ. The study's findings and limits: Top tumor clonotypes rose in blood 2 weeks post-radiation, then contracted. Pretreatment tumor biopsies were lacking, so baseline clonotypes are unknown.

The time point: baseline pretreatment blood. Treatment noted: 15 Gy SBRT to primary tumor, nephrectomy 4 weeks later. Radiation-treated patients gave blood at baseline, week 2 and week 4. Notes on this clone: Antigen unknown.

Measured with immunoSEQ multiplex PCR; TCRdb has only the in-frame clones, and not every one. The table lists some 100,000 clones, over 65% of them singletons, with roughly 7% in the top ten. Source: blood, taken from a patient whose treatment included radiotherapy and nephrectomy. This TCR was recovered from a man aged 55 to 70 with renal cell carcinoma. This rearrangement joins TRBV5-1 to TRBJ2-3; no firm D call. This CDR3 is CASSFVGSADTQYF. The CDR3 DNA reads TGCGCCAGCAGCTTCGTCGGGTCGGCAGATACGCAGTATTTT.